The 30 T cell receptor beta chains reported below all come from one sample, sequenced in a study of T cell repertoires in cytomegalovirus infection. These receptors' antigens are unknown. MiXCR, applied by TCRdb to the reads, yields one record per CDR3 protein. Here the sample spans approximately 280,000 distinct CDR3 sequences, 20% to 25% being singletons. This sample comprised cultured PBMCs, obtained from culture after CMV antigen stimulation. Receptor source: a human donor in good health (CMV status not recorded). Some clones in this sample may be carry-over from other donors' samples.

This clonotype has only a few counts. The rearrangement links TRBV10-1 to TRBJ2-5; TRBD2 agrees at 13 bases. V was pared by 4 bases and J by 5 bases, with 4 bases of the junction left unmatched. CDR3 length equals 15 residues. From germline, CDR1 is WNHNN and CDR2 SYGVQD (reference sequence). The CDR3 nucleotides are TGCGCCAGCAGTGCGACTAGCGGGAGGCGGGAGACCCAGTACTTC. This codes for CASSATSGRRETQYF.

By share, this clonotype ranks as medium-sized. The chain uses TRBV12-3 or TRBV12-4 and TRBJ2-5, with a weak D call TRBD2 (5 bases). The CDR3 consists of 11 residues. The V end was cut by 6 bases, the J end by 5 bases, with 7 bases between. CDR3 DNA sequence: TGTGCCAGCAGCCCGGGGGAGACCCAGTACTTC. Protein: CASSPGETQYF.

The chain combines TRBV5-4 with TRBJ2-3; a weak D match, TRBD2 (5 bases). The V end was cut by 0 bases, the J end by 2 bases, with 16 bases between. The germline CDR1 and CDR2 sequences are SGHNT and YYREEE (reference sequence). This CDR3 is 17 amino acids long. The CDR3 nucleotides are TGTGCCAGCAGCTTGGGAGGACGGCGGGTCCCCACAGATACGCAGTATTTT. Translated, it gives CASSLGGRRVPTDTQYF.

The genes are TRBV11-2 and TRBJ2-7; D unclear. The CDR3 has 13 amino acids. The germline V and J ends were trimmed by 4 bases and 6 bases, with 13 bases remaining between them. Germline V gene lookup returns CDR1 SGHAT and CDR2 FQNNGV. The CDR3: CASSSAARSEQYV. The DNA for the CDR3 is TGTGCCAGCAGCTCGGCCGCTAGATCCGAGCAGTACGTC.

The chain is built from TRBV27 and TRBJ2-3; 7 bases match TRBD2. Germline CDR1 is MNHEY and CDR2 is SMNVEV (reference sequence). After removal of 5 bases from V and 6 bases from J, the junction contained 17 bases not matched to a gene. This CDR3 has 17 amino acids. CDR3 region: CASSGIHRLAPSDTQYF. Here the CDR3 DNA reads TGTGCCAGCAGTGGGATACATAGACTAGCCCCGTCGGATACGCAGTATTTT.

This clonotype came up a few times. The chain joins TRBV7-2 to TRBJ2-1, with 7 bases identical to TRBD1. Germline V CDR1 and CDR2: SGHTA, FQGNSA. The CDR3 is 15 residues long. The junction had 4 bases not matched to a gene; V was cut back by 2 bases and J by 3 bases. The CDR3 reads CASSLLGGGYNEQFF. In nucleotides, the CDR3 is TGTGCCAGCAGCTTATTAGGGGGCGGCTACAATGAGCAGTTCTTC.

This chain joins TRBV6-2 or TRBV6-3 and TRBJ2-1; D unclear. The V end lost 5 bases, the J end lost 0 bases, and 11 bases lay between the germline ends. The CDR3 has 15 residues. Per germline, CDR1 MNHEY and CDR2 SVGEGT. The CDR3 coding sequence is TGTGCCAGCAGTAAGCCATCTCTCTCCTACAATGAGCAGTTCTTC. This translates into CASSKPSLSYNEQFF.

This sequence joins TRBV12-5 and TRBJ2-1, with TRBD2 as a possible D gene (6 bases). This CDR3 region has 15 residues. V shed 8 bases and J shed 4 bases, with 18 bases lying between them. Germline values: CDR1 LGHNT, CDR2 FRNRAP. This CDR3 reads CASPDSSGVYNEQFF. The CDR3 DNA follows: TGTGCTAGTCCCGACTCATCGGGGGTTTACAATGAGCAGTTCTTC.

CDR3 region: CASSFEGSYEQYV. In DNA, the CDR3 is TGTGCCAGCAGTTTCGAGGGCAGCTACGAGCAGTACGTC. The gene calls are TRBV27 and TRBJ2-7, with D possibly matching TRBD2 (5 bases). Germline V gene sequence: CDR1 MNHEY, CDR2 SMNVEV (reference sequence). The CDR3 consists of 13 residues. The V and J ends lost 3 bases and 3 bases respectively, with 9 bases between them.

The sample holds many counts of this clonotype. The V and J genes are TRBV6-1 and TRBJ1-5, with D hard to call. Germline V gene data show CDR1 as MNHNS and CDR2 as SASEGT. The CDR3 is made up of 21 amino acids. V was cut by 8 bases and J by 0 bases, with 32 bases left in between. Here the CDR3 reads CASLPTKFRDLIVYSNQPQHF. The CDR3 nucleotides read TGTGCCAGCCTGCCGACGAAATTCCGGGATTTAATCGTCTATAGCAATCAGCCCCAGCATTTT.

This chain joins TRBV7-2 and TRBJ1-6; D might be TRBD1 (6 bases). V shed 6 bases and J shed 8 bases, with 17 bases lying between them. The CDR3 spans 15 residues. From germline, CDR1 is SGHTA and CDR2 FQGNSA. In nucleotides, the CDR3 is TGTGCCAGCAGTGGGCCAGCCGGACAGCATTCACCCCTCCACTTT. This codes for CASSGPAGQHSPLHF.

This clonotype was seen at least ten times. The chain has TRBV5-4 and TRBJ2-5, with TRBD2 identical over 14 bases. This CDR3 contains 15 residues. The junction had 1 base not matched to a gene; V was cut back by 3 bases and J by 3 bases. Per the germline V gene, CDR1 is SGHNT and CDR2 is YYREEE (reference sequence). This CDR3 reads CASSWGLAGEETQYF. The DNA for the CDR3 is TGTGCCAGCAGCTGGGGACTAGCGGGAGAAGAGACCCAGTACTTC.

This chain joins TRBV12-3 or TRBV12-4 and TRBJ2-3, with D possibly matching TRBD1 (5 bases). V was cut by 4 bases and J by 0 bases, with 14 bases left in between. The CDR3 runs to 16 residues. CDR3 region: CASSYPPRGSTDTQYF. CDR3 coding DNA: TGTGCCAGCAGTTACCCCCCTAGGGGAAGCACAGATACGCAGTATTTT.

The sample holds many counts of this clonotype. The genes are TRBV7-2 and TRBJ2-5, with D tentatively TRBD1 (6 bases). The CDR3 spans 16 residues. Germline V lookup: CDR1 SGHTA, CDR2 FQGNSA. The V end was cut by 4 bases, the J end by 1 base, with 16 bases between. The DNA of the CDR3 is TGTGCCAGCAGCTGGGGAATCGGACAGCCCCAAGAGACCCAGTACTTC. Its protein product is CASSWGIGQPQETQYF.

This clonotype showed up many times. This sequence joins TRBV7-2 and TRBJ2-1, with 7 positions matching TRBD2. Germline lookup yields CDR1 SGHTA and CDR2 FQGNSA. The J segment lost 9 bases and the V segment lost 0 bases, leaving 11 bases of the junction unmatched. CDR3 length equals 16 residues. The DNA for the CDR3 is TGTGCCAGCAGCTTAGCGCTCGGTAGCGGGTCGGGTGAGCAGTTCTTC. Residues: CASSLALGSGSGEQFF.

The chain employs TRBV6-2 or TRBV6-3 and TRBJ1-5; the D gene is possibly TRBD1 (5 bases). V was pared by 3 bases and J by 3 bases, with 9 bases between. In germline, CDR1 is MNHEY, CDR2 SVGEGT. The CDR3 loop spans 14 amino acids. CDR3 loop: CASSYTGYNQPQHF. The DNA of the CDR3 is TGTGCCAGCAGTTATACAGGTTACAATCAGCCCCAGCATTTT.

There are many counts of this clonotype. The J gene is TRBJ1-1, the V gene TRBV7-8; no clear D gene. V was clipped by 1 base and J by 1 base, with 10 bases between them. This CDR3 comprises 15 residues. Germline V gene data show CDR1 as SGHVS and CDR2 as FQNEAQ. As DNA, the CDR3 is TGTGCCAGCAGCTTAGTAGGGCCTCAGAACACTGAAGCTTTCTTT. Amino acid sequence: CASSLVGPQNTEAFF.

This clonotype has a handful of counts. This rearrangement joins TRBV11-3 to TRBJ2-1; possible D gene TRBD1, 5 bases. V lost 5 bases to trimming and J lost 1 base, with 12 bases between them. The V gene's germline CDR1 is SGHNT and CDR2 YENEEA. The CDR3 consists of 15 residues. The CDR3: CASSPRAGSYNEQFF. The DNA for the CDR3 is TGTGCCAGCAGCCCTAGGGCAGGGTCCTACAATGAGCAGTTCTTC.

The rearrangement uses TRBV7-6 and TRBJ1-4, with D hard to call. Germline assignment: CDR1 SGHVS and CDR2 FNYEAQ. The CDR3 extends over 17 amino acids. V gave up 1 base and J gave up 4 bases, with 16 bases separating them. CDR3 sequence: CASSLGAGMTNNEKLFF. In DNA, the CDR3 is TGTGCCAGCAGCTTAGGGGCAGGAATGACAAATAATGAAAAACTGTTTTTT.

This clonotype was seen ten or more times. This sequence joins TRBV6-2 or TRBV6-3 and TRBJ2-1, with D perhaps matching TRBD2 (6 bases). Per germline, CDR1 MNHEY and CDR2 SVGEGT. This CDR3 comprises 18 residues. V lost 0 bases to trimming and J lost 7 bases, with 22 bases between them. The CDR3 sequence: CASSYSSQRVNPDNEQFF. CDR3 sequence (DNA): TGTGCCAGCAGTTACTCGTCCCAGCGGGTAAATCCAGATAATGAGCAGTTCTTC.

J is TRBJ2-1 and V is TRBV7-9; possibly TRBD1 or TRBD2 for D (5 bases each). The V gene's germline CDR1 is SEHNR and CDR2 FQNEAQ (reference sequence). CDR3 size: 15 residues. V was shortened by 2 bases and J by 8 bases, with 16 bases between the two germline ends. In nucleotides, the CDR3 is TGTGCCAGCAGCTTAAGTGGGACGACTTGGGATGAGCAGTTCTTC. Translating gives CASSLSGTTWDEQFF. Full variable domain (rest looked up from reference TRBV7-9 and TRBJ2-1): DTGVSQNPRHKITKRGQNVTFRCDPISEHNRLYWYRQTLGQGPEFLTYFQNEAQLEKSRLLSDRFSAERPKGSFSTLEIQRTEQGDSAMYLCASSLSGTTWDEQFFGPGTRLTVL.

This clonotype has only a few counts. The chain recombines TRBV12-3 or TRBV12-4 with TRBJ1-6; 9 nucleotides line up with TRBD1. CDR3 length: 14 amino acids. V gave up 3 bases and J gave up 10 bases; unmatched junction bases: 4. The CDR3 region has the DNA TGTGCCAGCAGTTTTGGGACAGGGTACTCACCCCTCCACTTT. Translation: CASSFGTGYSPLHF.

This sequence joins TRBV4-1 and TRBJ1-2, with 7 positions matching TRBD1. The J segment lost 8 bases and the V segment lost 3 bases, leaving 9 bases of the junction unmatched. The CDR3 sequence is 14 residues long. From germline, CDR1 is MGHRA and CDR2 YSYEKL. The CDR3 DNA sequence: TGCGCCAGCAGCCACCCCGACAGGGTTGGCGGCTACACCTTC. This gives the protein CASSHPDRVGGYTF.

This clonotype was observed a few times. The V and J genes are TRBV27 and TRBJ2-3; TRBD2 matches 10 bases. Per the germline V gene, CDR1 is MNHEY and CDR2 is SMNVEV (reference sequence). J lost 6 bases, V lost 6 bases, and 6 bases had no gene match. The length of the CDR3 is 14 residues. DNA of the CDR3: TGTGCCAGCAGCTCTAGCGGGAGTTGGGATACGCAGTATTTT. Its protein product is CASSSSGSWDTQYF.

The sample holds many counts of this clonotype. The genes are TRBV7-6 and TRBJ2-1; 13 bases line up with TRBD2. V gave up 5 bases and J gave up 9 bases; unmatched junction bases: 7. This CDR3 comprises 15 residues. Germline V gene lookup returns CDR1 SGHVS and CDR2 FNYEAQ. The CDR3 DNA follows: TGTGCCAGCAGCCCCCGACTAGCGGGAGGAGGTGAGCAGTTCTTC. Translating gives CASSPRLAGGGEQFF. The full variable domain, its missing parts supplied by reference TRBV7-6 and TRBJ2-1, is GAGVSQSPRYKVTKRGQDVALRCDPISGHVSLYWYRQALGQGPEFLTYFNYEAQQDKSGLPNDRFSAERPEGSISTLTIQRTEQRDSAMYRCASSPRLAGGGEQFFGPGTRLTVL.

This clonotype was seen only a few times. The rearrangement uses TRBV4-2 and TRBJ2-1, with 8 positions matching TRBD2. After removal of 0 bases from V and 3 bases from J, the junction contained 4 bases not matched to a gene. Germline lookup yields CDR1 LGHNA and CDR2 YNFKEQ. The CDR3 is made up of 16 amino acids. In DNA form, the CDR3 reads TGTGCCAGCAGCCAAGAGAGCGGGAGCCTCTACAATGAGCAGTTCTTC. Amino acids: CASSQESGSLYNEQFF.

This chain uses TRBV30 with TRBJ1-5; TRBD1 is a possible D gene (5 bases). The CDR3 spans 17 residues. From germline, CDR1 is GTSNPN and CDR2 SVGIG (reference sequence). Deletions cut 2 bases from V and 0 bases from J, with 17 bases between. DNA of the CDR3: TGTGCCTGGAGTAAGGCAGCGGGGGGGTATAGCAATCAGCCCCAGCATTTT. Amino acid sequence: CAWSKAAGGYSNQPQHF.

This clonotype has only a few counts. V usage is TRBV12-3 or TRBV12-4 and J usage is TRBJ1-1; weak D call: TRBD1 (5 bases). This CDR3 has 11 amino acids. V lost 8 bases and J lost 7, with 11 bases in between. In nucleotides, the CDR3 is TGTGCCAGCGGGCCGGGGCATGAAGCTTTCTTT. It specifies CASGPGHEAFF.

This clonotype was detected only once. The rearrangement uses TRBV4-1 and TRBJ1-4; D uncertain. Germline V gene data show CDR1 as MGHRA and CDR2 as YSYEKL. The CDR3 is made up of 14 amino acids. Trimming stripped 7 bases from V and 8 bases from J, with 17 bases between. The CDR3 DNA follows: TGCGCCAGCAACCTTTTCCAAGGAGACGAAAAACTGTTTTTT. This sequence encodes CASNLFQGDEKLFF.

The J gene is TRBJ1-3, the V gene TRBV12-3 or TRBV12-4; D is undetermined. V lost 7 bases and J 0 bases, leaving 7 bases between the germline ends. CDR3 length equals 13 residues. Here the CDR3 reads CASTRVSGNTIYF. In DNA form, the CDR3 reads TGTGCCAGCACCCGGGTCTCTGGAAACACCATATATTTT.